Presented here are 2 T cell receptor beta chains from one specimen sequenced in a study of Graves' ophthalmopathy and Graves' hyperthyroidism. RNA transcripts served as template for amplifying TCR beta CDR3 sequences. Investigators did first-round RT-PCR with HTBI primers, then second-round multiplex PCR. TCRdb independently ran MiXCR on the multiplex PCR reads; one entry per CDR3 protein. The profile shows some 750,000 distinct CDR3 sequences, 40% of them singletons. Input material: peripheral blood. All receptors come from an adult man with Graves' ophthalmopathy.

The V gene is TRBV5-1, the J gene TRBJ1-4; 8 bases agree with TRBD1. Germline CDR1 is SGHRS and CDR2 is YFSETQ. The CDR3 extends over 16 amino acids. V trimming: 5 bases; J trimming: 10 bases; junction bases outside the gene matches: 16. The CDR3 region has the DNA TGCGCCAGCAGACACCCGGGACAGGATTCCCGTGGAAAACTGTTTTTT. Its translation: CASRHPGQDSRGKLFF.

This clonotype was seen a handful of times. It is likely a read error, because the conserved phenylalanine at the end of the CDR3 is missing. The chain carries TRBV20-1 and TRBJ2-5; TRBD2 matches 8 bases. Germline values: CDR1 DFQATT, CDR2 SNEGSKA (reference sequence). V lost 6 bases and J lost 5; bases outside the gene matches: 14. The CDR3 is 15 amino acids. Written as DNA, the CDR3 is TGCAGTGCGTTCAGGACTAGCTCACCGAGGGAGACCCAGTACTGC. Translated, it gives CSAFRTSSPRETQYC.